Listed below are T cell receptor beta chains from one sample, sequenced in a study of blood T cells in healthy people across ages. TCRdb used MiXCR to reprocess the 5' RACE reads, holding one entry per CDR3 protein. The sample holds some 1.4 million distinct CDR3 sequences, around 39% seen once. Sequenced sample: blood. The receptor source for this set is a woman younger than 35 in good health. Both conserved end residues are part of each CDR3. The D gene is left open where the match is weak. For some rows the clone size is stated as once, few or many, or as a class when expanded; others skip it.

clone_size d_call j_call v_call cdr3_aa cdr3_nt
NA NA TRBJ2-5 TRBV6-2/TRBV6-3 CASSYSYALTGEQCF TGTGCCAGCAGTTACTCGTATGCGCTAACGGGGGAGCAGTGCTTC
NA TRBD2 TRBJ2-3 TRBV12-3/TRBV12-4 CASSPTQRLAGHTDTQYF TGTGCCAGCAGCCCGACCCAACGACTAGCGGGGCACACAGATACGCAGTATTTT
NA TRBD1 TRBJ1-1 TRBV5-1 CASSPRTGRTTEAFF TGCGCCAGCAGCCCCAGGACAGGGCGCACCACTGAAGCTTTCTTT
NA NA TRBJ2-7 TRBV12-3/TRBV12-4 CASSFDSADEQYF TGTGCCAGCAGTTTTGACAGCGCAGACGAGCAGTACTTC
NA TRBD1 TRBJ1-2 TRBV27 CASSSNPDRGDPYGYTF TGTGCCAGCAGTTCGAACCCGGACAGGGGCGATCCCTATGGCTACACCTTC
few NA TRBJ2-2 TRBV9 CASSAGLQNTGELFF TGTGCCAGCAGCGCGGGACTCCAGAACACCGGGGAGCTGTTTTTT
few NA TRBJ2-3 TRBV2 CATRKGGTYFADTQYF TGTGCCACCCGAAAAGGGGGGACGTACTTCGCAGATACGCAGTATTTT
many TRBD2 TRBJ2-1 TRBV7-3 CASSSSGDEQFF TGTGCCAGCAGCTCTAGCGGCGATGAGCAGTTCTTC
few NA TRBJ1-6 TRBV12-3/TRBV12-4 CASRTGLSSYNSPLHF TGTGCCAGCAGAACAGGGCTGAGCTCCTATAATTCACCCCTCCACTTT
NA NA TRBJ1-5 TRBV6-2/TRBV6-3 CASSYEGYNQPQHF TGTGCCAGCAGTTACGAGGGATACAATCAGCCCCAGCATTTT
NA NA TRBJ2-3 TRBV7-6 CASSSVRLTSWALKRGDTQYF TGTGCCAGCAGCTCAGTACGGCTCACTAGTTGGGCATTGAAGAGGGGAGATACGCAGTATTTT
few NA TRBJ2-7 TRBV28 CASSLRGQGREQYF TGTGCCAGCAGTTTACGGGGGCAAGGTCGGGAGCAGTACTTC
many NA TRBJ2-3 TRBV7-2 CASSVDNTDTQYF TGTGCCAGCAGCGTAGATAACACAGATACGCAGTATTTT
NA TRBD1 TRBJ2-1 TRBV18 CASSRSAGQGIYEQFF TGTGCCAGCTCCCGTAGCGCGGGACAGGGGATTTATGAGCAGTTCTTC
NA NA TRBJ2-5 TRBV20-1 CSARGLLQETQYF TGCAGTGCGAGAGGCCTACTACAAGAGACCCAGTACTTC
NA NA TRBJ1-1 TRBV5-1 CASSPEGRRANTEAFF TGCGCCAGCAGCCCGGAAGGAAGACGGGCGAACACTGAAGCTTTCTTT
NA TRBD1 TRBJ2-1 TRBV6-5 CASSYSGQALDEQFF TGTGCCAGCAGTTACTCGGGACAGGCCCTCGATGAGCAGTTCTTC
once NA TRBJ2-6 TRBV24-1 CATSEGPHSSGANVLTF TGTGCCACCAGCGAGGGACCTCATTCCTCTGGGGCCAACGTCCTGACTTTC
few TRBD1 TRBJ1-1 TRBV27 CASSPQGVTEAFF TGTGCCAGCAGTCCCCAGGGGGTCACTGAAGCTTTCTTT
few TRBD2 TRBJ2-1 TRBV4-1 CASSQDPGLAGGRQFF TGCGCCAGCAGCCAAGATCCGGGACTAGCGGGAGGAAGGCAGTTCTTC
NA NA TRBJ2-1 TRBV4-1 CASSHQGRAGDEQFF TGCGCCAGCAGCCACCAAGGCAGGGCTGGCGATGAGCAGTTCTTC
NA NA TRBJ1-2 TRBV7-2 CASSLVSGIYGYTF TGTGCCAGCAGCTTAGTTTCAGGAATCTATGGCTACACCTTC
few NA TRBJ2-1 TRBV6-2/TRBV6-3 CASSDDRGGLGGEQFF TGTGCCAGCAGTGACGACCGAGGGGGGTTAGGAGGCGAGCAGTTCTTC
many NA TRBJ1-1 TRBV3-1 CASRVARRATEAFF TGTGCCAGCAGAGTTGCGCGCAGGGCTACTGAAGCTTTCTTT
NA TRBD2 TRBJ2-5 TRBV18 CASSLPPAGGRQETQYF TGTGCCAGCTCACTCCCTCCAGCGGGAGGTCGACAAGAGACCCAGTACTTC
once NA TRBJ2-2 TRBV15 CATIYQAAGELFF TGTGCCACCATCTACCAGGCAGCCGGGGAGCTGTTTTTT
NA NA TRBJ1-2 TRBV20-1 CSASRLPGYGYTF TGCAGTGCTAGTAGGCTACCAGGGTATGGCTACACCTTC
NA NA TRBJ2-1 TRBV20-1 CSADGVSSYNEQFF TGCAGTGCGGATGGGGTGAGCTCCTACAATGAGCAGTTCTTC
few NA TRBJ1-1 TRBV15 CATSEEGGANTEAFF TGTGCCACCAGCGAGGAGGGAGGGGCGAACACTGAAGCTTTCTTT
NA NA TRBJ2-4 TRBV20-1 CSAGGKHIAKNIQYF TGCAGTGCTGGGGGAAAGCATATAGCCAAAAACATTCAGTACTTC
NA TRBD2 TRBJ2-5 TRBV20-1 CSARASGRWGETQYF TGCAGTGCTAGGGCTAGCGGGAGGTGGGGAGAGACCCAGTACTTC
few NA TRBJ2-7 TRBV6-1 CASSRDGGTFYEQYF TGTGCCAGCAGTAGGGATGGGGGTACCTTCTACGAGCAGTACTTC
NA NA TRBJ2-7 TRBV28 CASSSSAGVSYEQYF TGTGCCAGCAGTTCGTCAGCAGGAGTCTCCTACGAGCAGTACTTC
few NA TRBJ2-7 TRBV2 CASSELGTSDRGEQYF TGTGCCAGCAGTGAATTAGGCACATCGGACCGGGGCGAGCAGTACTTC
NA TRBD1 TRBJ1-2 TRBV3-1 CASSHTDRGGGYTF TGTGCCAGCAGCCATACGGACAGGGGTGGTGGCTACACCTTC
once TRBD2 TRBJ2-5 TRBV7-6 CASSLQASGETQYF TGTGCCAGCAGCTTACAGGCTAGCGGAGAGACCCAGTACTTC
many NA TRBJ1-6 TRBV5-1 CASSLEDSRYSPLHF TGCGCCAGCAGCTTGGAGGACAGCCGGTATTCACCCCTCCACTTT
NA NA TRBJ2-4 TRBV11-2 CASSLVIASGGIQYF TGTGCCAGCAGCTTAGTCATTGCGAGTGGGGGCATTCAGTACTTC
NA TRBD2 TRBJ2-4 TRBV20-1 CSHALAGVAKNIQYF TGCAGTCACGCTTTAGCGGGGGTAGCCAAAAACATTCAGTACTTC
NA NA TRBJ1-1 TRBV3-1 CASSLVTGPSGTEAFF TGTGCCAGCAGCCTTGTCACCGGGCCTTCGGGGACTGAAGCTTTCTTT
NA TRBD1 TRBJ1-2 TRBV14 CASSHGTDFHYGYTF TGTGCCAGCAGCCACGGGACAGACTTTCACTATGGCTACACCTTC
NA TRBD1 TRBJ2-1 TRBV7-2 CASSPPGQWYRYDEQFF TGTGCCAGCAGCCCACCGGGACAGTGGTACAGATACGATGAGCAGTTCTTC
NA NA TRBJ2-3 TRBV5-4 CASSPGGREYTQYF TGTGCCAGCAGCCCTGGAGGGCGGGAATATACGCAGTATTTT
few NA TRBJ2-3 TRBV10-3 CAISESPADTDTQYF TGTGCCATCAGTGAAAGCCCAGCGGACACAGATACGCAGTATTTT
NA NA TRBJ2-1 TRBV4-2 CASSQGPTGGPSEQFF TGTGCCAGCAGCCAAGGACCTACGGGCGGCCCGAGTGAGCAGTTCTTC
NA TRBD2 TRBJ2-1 TRBV27 CASRLSGVSYNEQFF TGTGCCAGCAGACTTAGCGGGGTTTCCTACAATGAGCAGTTCTTC
NA NA TRBJ1-2 TRBV30 CAWSPRGGYGYTF TGTGCCTGGAGTCCCAGGGGAGGCTATGGCTACACCTTC
NA NA TRBJ2-3 TRBV5-1 CASSLPGSKGDTQYF TGCGCCAGCAGCTTACCCGGGTCAAAGGGAGATACGCAGTATTTT
NA NA TRBJ2-1 TRBV27 CASSLRDSGVNEQFF TGTGCCAGCAGTTTACGGGACAGCGGGGTCAATGAGCAGTTCTTC
NA TRBD1 TRBJ1-5 TRBV24-1 CATSDADRVGNQPQHF TGTGCCACCAGTGATGCGGACAGGGTGGGCAATCAGCCCCAGCATTTT
few TRBD2 TRBJ2-5 TRBV12-3/TRBV12-4 CASSSSSGRSQETQYF TGTGCCAGCAGTTCCAGTAGCGGGAGGTCCCAAGAGACCCAGTACTTC
few NA TRBJ2-5 TRBV3-1 CAIALSKQETQYF TGTGCAATAGCGCTATCAAAACAAGAGACCCAGTACTTC
NA TRBD2 TRBJ2-7 TRBV15 CATSRAASGSYEQYF TGTGCCACCAGCAGAGCGGCTAGCGGGAGTTACGAGCAGTACTTC
NA NA TRBJ2-7 TRBV7-9 CASSQDITSGEQYF TGTGCCAGCAGCCAGGACATTACATCGGGCGAGCAGTACTTC
few NA TRBJ2-5 TRBV7-2 CASSHPVMGGQETQYF TGTGCCAGCAGCCACCCCGTTATGGGAGGCCAAGAGACCCAGTACTTC
NA NA TRBJ1-2 TRBV7-9 CASSEGEEAGYTF TGTGCCAGCAGCGAGGGAGAGGAGGCTGGCTACACCTTC
NA NA TRBJ2-5 TRBV18 CASSPLQGTETQYF TGTGCCAGCTCACCATTGCAGGGGACAGAGACCCAGTACTTC
few NA TRBJ1-4 TRBV29-1 CSADPHGGKLFF TGCAGCGCTGACCCGCATGGTGGAAAACTGTTTTTT
few NA TRBJ2-5 TRBV9 CASSVQTGQGETQYF TGTGCCAGCAGCGTCCAGACTGGCCAGGGGGAGACCCAGTACTTC